These 30 T cell receptor beta chains came from one sample sequenced in a study of T cell responses to AZD1222 COVID-19 vaccine (dated by TCRdb to the early 2020s). According to the study, the label for this sample's time point signals: baseline before first vaccination. The library was generated by the immunoSEQ multiplex PCR assay. TCRdb took over this immuneACCESS table, retaining in-frame rearrangements with V and J assigned. Such tables are incomplete; in checked studies, under half of the missing clones stem from an unresolved V gene, and the remainder is unexplained. A total of about 130,000 clones appear in this sample, 89% of them only once. Around 1.5% of the sample goes to the ten largest clones. Sequenced here: peripheral blood, sampled on day 0 of AZD1222 vaccination. The source of these receptors is an adult in good health.

The table lists this clone with a count of one. The chain couples TRBV18 to TRBJ2-5; D remains unclear. Germline V gives CDR1 KGHSH, CDR2 LQKENI. Between the trimmed V and J ends, which lost 2 bases and 13 bases, there was a span of 23 bases. The CDR3 is 15 residues long. CDR3 DNA sequence: TGTGCCAGCTCACCAGTCGCCGGCATTGGCTCCAAAATGTACTTC. Its translation is CASSPVAGIGSKMYF.

This chain connects TRBV5-6 to TRBJ1-3; 8 bases align to TRBD1. Germline V gene data show CDR1 as SGHDT and CDR2 as YYEEEE. The CDR3 loop spans 16 amino acids. The trim removed 3 bases at V and 1 base at J, leaving 6 bases unmatched. The CDR3 coding sequence is TGTGCCAGCAGCTCTGGACAGGGTATTTCTGGAAACACCATATATTTT. Its translation is CASSSGQGISGNTIYF. Full variable domain (remainder filled in from reference TRBV5-6 and TRBJ1-3): DAGVTQSPTHLIKTRGQQVTLRCSPKSGHDTVSWYQQALGQGPQFIFQYYEEEERQRGNFPDRFSGHQFPNYSSELNVNALLLGDSALYLCASSSGQGISGNTIYFGEGSWLTVV.

This clone was seen just once. This rearrangement joins TRBV7-2 to TRBJ1-3; no firm D call. This CDR3 region has 17 residues. V lost 3 bases and J 1 base, leaving 16 bases between the germline ends. Per the germline V gene, CDR1 is SGHTA and CDR2 is FQGNSA. CDR3 amino acids: CASSLGPRLGSGNTIYF. In DNA form, the CDR3 reads TGTGCCAGCAGCTTGGGCCCTCGGCTTGGGTCTGGAAACACCATATATTTT.

This chain connects TRBV11-3 to TRBJ1-5; D gene uncertain. V was pared by 0 bases and J by 2 bases, with 8 bases between. CDR1 and CDR2 from the germline V gene are SGHNT and YENEEA. This CDR3 is 15 amino acids long. In DNA, the CDR3 is TGTGCCAGCAGCTTAGACGATGGGGGCAATCAGCCCCAGCATTTT. This sequence encodes CASSLDDGGNQPQHF.

The chain recombines TRBV5-8 with TRBJ2-7; D call uncertain. V was cut by 4 bases and J by 4 bases, with 9 bases left in between. Looked up from germline, CDR1 is SGHTS and CDR2 is YDEGEE. The CDR3 runs to 12 residues. Here the CDR3 DNA reads TGTGCCAGCAGCGAGTCCAGTTACGAGCAGTACTTC. This encodes CASSESSYEQYF.

The chain carries TRBV6-5 and TRBJ1-1; D ambiguous. This CDR3 has 15 amino acids. V dropped 10 bases and J dropped 0 bases, with 18 bases sitting between them. Germline CDR1 MNHEY, CDR2 SVGAGI. The CDR3 region has the DNA TGTGCCATTCAGCCACACAGCAAAATGAACACTGAAGCTTTCTTT. Translated: CAIQPHSKMNTEAFF.

The gene calls are TRBV5-1 and TRBJ2-2; D unresolved. V lost 0 bases to trimming and J lost 7 bases, with 7 bases between them. CDR1 is SGHRS and CDR2 is YFSETQ in the germline V gene. This CDR3 has 13 residues. In nucleotides, the CDR3 is TGCGCCAGCAGCTTGGCCCCGGACGGGGAGCTGTTTTTT. This encodes CASSLAPDGELFF.

V gene TRBV7-8 combines with J gene TRBJ1-5, with 9 bases matching TRBD1. This CDR3 has 16 amino acids. CDR1 and CDR2 (germline): SGHVS, FQNEAQ. J lost 6 bases, V lost 1 base, and 7 bases had no gene match. Here the CDR3 reads CASSLGGTGLRQPQHF. The CDR3 nucleotides read TGTGCCAGCAGCTTAGGCGGGACAGGGTTGCGTCAGCCCCAGCATTTT.

The J gene is TRBJ2-3, the V gene TRBV4-3; 9 bases map to TRBD1. Germline V gene data show CDR1 as LGHNA and CDR2 as YSLEER. The CDR3 is 16 amino acids. V was pared by 2 bases and J by 5 bases, with 8 bases of the junction left unmatched. CDR3 in amino acids: CASSQTPGQGRDTQYF. The DNA of the CDR3 is TGCGCCAGCAGCCAAACTCCGGGACAGGGTCGAGATACGCAGTATTTT.

The gene calls are TRBV7-2 and TRBJ2-2, with no clear D. From germline, CDR1 is SGHTA and CDR2 FQGNSA. V was pared by 5 bases and J by 4 bases, with 14 bases between. This CDR3 comprises 15 residues. For the CDR3, the DNA is TGTGCCAGCAGCCCTCGGGCCCGCGGCACCGGGGAGCTGTTTTTT. It codes for CASSPRARGTGELFF.

CDR3 loop: CASSYFGLEQFF. DNA of the CDR3: TGTGCCAGCAGTTACTTCGGGCTCGAGCAGTTCTTC. This chain links TRBV6-2 or TRBV6-3 with TRBJ2-1; D gene ambiguous. This CDR3 is built from 12 residues. Germline loops: CDR1 MNHEY, CDR2 SVGEGT. Trimming left V 1 base short and J 10 bases short, with 8 bases between.

The rearrangement joins TRBV7-2 to TRBJ2-5; TRBD1 might be the D (6 bases). The CDR3 spans 14 residues. Trimming took 1 base from V and 5 from J, leaving 11 bases between them. From germline, CDR1 is SGHTA and CDR2 FQGNSA. CDR3 loop: CASSLGTGTETQYF. Written as DNA, the CDR3 is TGTGCCAGCAGCTTAGGAACAGGGACGGAGACCCAGTACTTC.

The rearrangement joins TRBV11-3 to TRBJ2-7; the match to TRBD2 covers 7 bases. Trimming took 5 bases from V and 0 from J; bases not matched to a gene: 4. The CDR3 has 14 amino acids. The germline CDR1 and CDR2 sequences are SGHNT and YENEEA. The CDR3 bases are TGTGCCAGCAGCAAAACTAGCGCCTCCTACGAGCAGTACTTC. Its protein product is CASSKTSASYEQYF.

The chain recombines TRBV3-1 (or the pseudogene TRBV3-2) with TRBJ2-5, with a possible D match to TRBD2 (5 bases). Trimming left V 4 bases short and J 4 bases short, with 16 bases between. Germline-derived CDR1 and CDR2 are LGHDT and YNNKEL (reference sequence). The CDR3 runs to 15 residues. CDR3 sequence reads: CASSPSCPGGETQYF. CDR3 nucleotides: TGTGCCAGCAGCCCCTCTTGCCCAGGAGGAGAGACCCAGTACTTC.

This rearrangement joins TRBV10-3 to TRBJ2-2; 12 bases line up with TRBD1. J lost 6 bases, V lost 11 bases, and 7 bases had no gene match. The length of the CDR3 is 14 residues. Germline V CDR1 and CDR2: ENHRY, SYGVKD. The CDR3 is CAVARDRGPGELFF. The CDR3 DNA reads TGTGCCGTCGCTAGGGACAGGGGGCCCGGGGAGCTGTTTTTT.

This clone was seen only once. The V call is TRBV5-4, the J call TRBJ2-2; D possibly matches TRBD1 or TRBD2 (5 bases each). CDR1 and CDR2 (germline): SGHNT, YYREEE (reference sequence). The CDR3 spans 13 residues. V lost 3 bases and J lost 6, with 9 bases in between. DNA of the CDR3: TGTGCCAGCAGCTCCGGGACCTCCGGGGAGCTGTTTTTT. Amino acids: CASSSGTSGELFF. Full variable domain (rest looked up from reference TRBV5-4 and TRBJ2-2): ETGVTQSPTHLIKTRGQQVTLRCSSQSGHNTVSWYQQALGQGPQFIFQYYREEENGRGNFPPRFSGLQFPNYSSELNVNALELDDSALYLCASSSGTSGELFFGEGSRLTVL.

The CDR3 region has the DNA TGCGCCAGTTCCAGGACGGGGTCCCAAGAGACCCAGTACTTC. Translating gives CASSRTGSQETQYF. This chain connects TRBV4-3 to TRBJ2-5; the D gene is possibly TRBD2 (5 bases). Trimming removed 9 bases from V and 1 base from J, with 15 bases in between. The CDR3 extends over 14 amino acids. CDR1 is LGHNA and CDR2 is YSLEER in the germline V gene.

V usage is TRBV5-1 and J usage is TRBJ2-3; 10 positions agree with TRBD1. Germline values: CDR1 SGHRS, CDR2 YFSETQ. This CDR3 is 18 amino acids long. Losses at the gene ends were 1 base for V and 6 bases for J; bases not matched to a gene: 14. Here the CDR3 DNA reads TGCGCCAGCAGCTTGCTTTCGGCCGTGGGACAGGGGACGGATACGCAGTATTTT. Translating gives CASSLLSAVGQGTDTQYF. Together with reference TRBV5-1 and TRBJ2-3, the CDR3 gives the full variable domain: KAGVTQTPRYLIKTRGQQVTLSCSPISGHRSVSWYQQTPGQGLQFLFEYFSETQRNKGNFPGRFSGRQFSNSRSEMNVSTLELGDSALYLCASSLLSAVGQGTDTQYFGPGTRLTVL.

The chain employs TRBV10-3 and TRBJ2-7; no definite D call. The CDR3 runs to 13 residues. CDR1 is ENHRY, CDR2 SYGVKD, per germline. V shed 3 bases and J shed 3 bases, with 9 bases lying between them. Here the CDR3 DNA reads TGTGCCATCAGTGACGGACGCTTCTACGAGCAGTACTTC. It codes for CAISDGRFYEQYF.

Written as DNA, the CDR3 is TGTGCCAGTAGTATGGACAACTACAATGAGCAGTTCTTC. Protein sequence: CASSMDNYNEQFF. The chain combines TRBV19 with TRBJ2-1; tentative D call: TRBD1 (5 bases). The V gene's germline CDR1 is LNHDA and CDR2 SQIVND (reference sequence). With 3 bases removed from V and 3 bases from J, the gap between germline ends came to 6 bases. This CDR3 is built from 13 residues.

The chain recombines TRBV7-6 with TRBJ2-7, with TRBD2 matching over 10 bases. J gave up 0 bases and V 2 bases, and 1 base lay outside the gene matches. Germline CDR1 is SGHVS and CDR2 is FNYEAQ. This CDR3 is 15 amino acids long. CDR3 sequence (DNA): TGTGCCAGCAGCTTATCTAGCGGGAGCTCCTACGAGCAGTACTTC. Its translation is CASSLSSGSSYEQYF.

This clone was detected a few times. The chain recombines TRBV2 with TRBJ1-2; D gene uncertain. Trimming stripped 4 bases from V and 1 base from J, with 10 bases between. In germline, CDR1 is SNHLY, CDR2 FYNNEI. The CDR3 has 14 amino acids. The CDR3 spells CASSGMGDNYGYTF. CDR3 nucleotides: TGTGCCAGCAGTGGGATGGGCGATAACTATGGCTACACCTTC.

The chain couples TRBV25-1 to TRBJ1-2, with TRBD1 matching 7 bases. V trimming: 4 bases; J trimming: 5 bases; junction bases outside the gene matches: 1. The CDR3 loop spans 12 amino acids. Germline-derived CDR1 and CDR2 are MGHDK and SYGVNS. The CDR3, as DNA: TGTGCCAGCAGTGCGACAGGGTATGGCTACACCTTC. It codes for CASSATGYGYTF.

CDR3: CASTGTTPYEQYF. The CDR3 DNA sequence: TGTGCCAGTACCGGGACTACCCCTTACGAGCAGTACTTC. This chain joins TRBV28 and TRBJ2-7, with 7 bases lining up with TRBD2. The CDR3 loop spans 13 amino acids. CDR1 and CDR2 (germline): MDHEN, SYDVKM. Trimming took 9 bases from V and 4 from J; bases not matched to a gene: 9.

The chain combines TRBV7-6 with TRBJ2-3; maybe TRBD2 (6 bases). Trimming pared 3 bases from V and 2 bases from J, leaving 12 bases between. The CDR3 covers 15 residues. CDR1 SGHVS and CDR2 FNYEAQ come from the germline V gene. CDR3 protein: CASSFSGSNTDTQYF. In DNA, the CDR3 is TGTGCCAGCAGCTTTAGCGGATCGAACACAGATACGCAGTATTTT.

The genes are TRBV30 and TRBJ2-1, with TRBD2 matching over 10 bases. From germline, CDR1 is GTSNPN and CDR2 SVGIG (reference sequence). The CDR3 runs to 14 residues. V was clipped by 5 bases and J by 4 bases; unmatched bases: 5. The CDR3 DNA is TGTGCCTGGGGAGGGACTAGCGCATACAATGAGCAGTTCTTC. Translation gives CAWGGTSAYNEQFF.

The chain uses TRBV24-1 and TRBJ2-1; 12 bases are a match to TRBD1. The CDR3 is made up of 16 amino acids. Germline V gives CDR1 KGHDR, CDR2 SFDVKD. V was clipped by 3 bases and J by 7 bases; unmatched bases: 6. Here the CDR3 DNA reads TGTGCCACCAGTGATATGGGACAGGGGGCTTCGAATGAGCAGTTCTTC. As protein: CATSDMGQGASNEQFF.

The chain has TRBV24-1 and TRBJ2-1, with a weak D call TRBD2 (5 bases). The V gene lost 0 bases and the J gene lost 6 bases, with 11 bases spanning the gap. This CDR3 is built from 15 residues. The V gene's germline CDR1 is KGHDR and CDR2 SFDVKD. DNA for the CDR3: TGTGCCACCAGTGATTTGCAGAGCGGTCTCAATGAGCAGTTCTTC. Encoded protein: CATSDLQSGLNEQFF.

This clone was found a few times. This chain links TRBV5-1 with TRBJ1-1; perhaps TRBD1 as D (5 bases). Trimming removed 4 bases from V and 0 bases from J, with 13 bases in between. The CDR3 is made up of 15 amino acids. Germline V gene sequence: CDR1 SGHRS, CDR2 YFSETQ. CDR3 residues: CASSRGRGVNTEAFF. CDR3 bases: TGCGCCAGCAGCCGTGGGAGGGGCGTGAACACTGAAGCTTTCTTT.

The chain combines TRBV5-1 with TRBJ2-1; 11 bases map to TRBD2. Germline V gene sequence: CDR1 SGHRS, CDR2 YFSETQ. The trim removed 4 bases at V and 5 bases at J, leaving 5 bases unmatched. The CDR3 is 15 residues long. The CDR3 sequence is CASSPGLAGDNEQFF. CDR3 sequence (DNA): TGCGCCAGCAGCCCTGGACTAGCGGGCGACAATGAGCAGTTCTTC.